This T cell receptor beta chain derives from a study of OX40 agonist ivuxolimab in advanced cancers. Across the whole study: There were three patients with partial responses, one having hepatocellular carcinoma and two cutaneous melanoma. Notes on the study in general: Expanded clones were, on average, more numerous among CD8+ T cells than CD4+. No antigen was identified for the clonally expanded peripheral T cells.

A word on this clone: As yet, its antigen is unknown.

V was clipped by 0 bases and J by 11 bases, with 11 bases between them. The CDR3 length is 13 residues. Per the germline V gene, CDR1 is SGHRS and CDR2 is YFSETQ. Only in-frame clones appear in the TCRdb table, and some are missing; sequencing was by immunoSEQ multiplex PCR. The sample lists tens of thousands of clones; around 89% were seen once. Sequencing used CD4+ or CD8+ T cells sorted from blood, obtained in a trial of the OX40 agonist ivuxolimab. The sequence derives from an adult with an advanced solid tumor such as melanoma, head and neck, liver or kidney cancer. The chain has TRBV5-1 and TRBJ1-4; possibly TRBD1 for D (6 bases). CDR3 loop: CASSLDRARKLFF. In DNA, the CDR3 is TGCGCCAGCAGCTTGGACAGGGCGAGGAAACTGTTTTTT.